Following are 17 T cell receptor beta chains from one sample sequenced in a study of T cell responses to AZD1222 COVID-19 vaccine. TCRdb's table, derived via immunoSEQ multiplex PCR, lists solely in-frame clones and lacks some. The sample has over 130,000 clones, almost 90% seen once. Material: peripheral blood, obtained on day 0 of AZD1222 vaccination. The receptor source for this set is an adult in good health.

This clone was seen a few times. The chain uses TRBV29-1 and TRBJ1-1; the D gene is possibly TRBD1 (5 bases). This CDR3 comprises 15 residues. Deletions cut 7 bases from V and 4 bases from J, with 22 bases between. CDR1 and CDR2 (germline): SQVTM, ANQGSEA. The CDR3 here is CSAHPGGVGVTEAFF. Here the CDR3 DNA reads TGCAGCGCCCACCCCGGGGGGGTTGGCGTCACTGAAGCTTTCTTT.

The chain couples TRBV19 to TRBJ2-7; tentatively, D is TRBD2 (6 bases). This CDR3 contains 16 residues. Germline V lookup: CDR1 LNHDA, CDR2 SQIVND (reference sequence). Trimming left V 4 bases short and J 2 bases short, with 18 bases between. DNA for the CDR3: TGTGCCAGTAGTACCACCGGGGGTCTAGCCGCCTACGAGCAGTACTTC. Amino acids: CASSTTGGLAAYEQYF.

CDR3 in DNA: TGTGCCAGCAGTTCACAGGGGATTGGGCAGCCCCAGCATTTT. Translating gives CASSSQGIGQPQHF. The rearrangement uses TRBV6-5 and TRBJ1-5, with 7 bases fitting TRBD1. Germline V lookup: CDR1 MNHEY, CDR2 SVGAGI. This CDR3 is built from 14 residues. The J segment lost 7 bases and the V segment lost 4 bases, leaving 7 bases of the junction unmatched.

CDR3 protein: CSARGTEAFF. The CDR3 nucleotides are TGCAGTGCTAGGGGGACTGAAGCTTTCTTT. This chain links TRBV20-1 with TRBJ1-1; D uncertain. This CDR3 is 10 amino acids long. Germline CDR1 and CDR2: DFQATT and SNEGSKA (reference sequence). Trimming took 3 bases from V and 5 from J, leaving 4 bases between them.

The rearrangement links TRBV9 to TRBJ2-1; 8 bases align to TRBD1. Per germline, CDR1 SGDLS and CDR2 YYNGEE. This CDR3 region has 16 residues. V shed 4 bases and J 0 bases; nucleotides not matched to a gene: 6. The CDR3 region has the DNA TGTGCCAGCAGCCAGGACAGGGTCAGCTCCTACAATGAGCAGTTCTTC. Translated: CASSQDRVSSYNEQFF.

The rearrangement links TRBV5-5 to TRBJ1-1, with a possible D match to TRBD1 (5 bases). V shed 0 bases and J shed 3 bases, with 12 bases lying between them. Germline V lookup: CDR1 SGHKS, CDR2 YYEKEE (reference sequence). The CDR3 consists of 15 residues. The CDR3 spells CASSLVGRRHTEAFF. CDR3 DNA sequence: TGTGCCAGCAGCTTGGTGGGGCGTCGGCACACTGAAGCTTTCTTT.

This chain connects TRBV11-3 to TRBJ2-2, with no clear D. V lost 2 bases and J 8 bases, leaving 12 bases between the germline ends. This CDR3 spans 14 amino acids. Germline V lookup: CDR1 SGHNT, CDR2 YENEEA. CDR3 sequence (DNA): TGTGCCAGCAGCTTACAAGCTGTGTCGGGGGAGCTGTTTTTT. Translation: CASSLQAVSGELFF.

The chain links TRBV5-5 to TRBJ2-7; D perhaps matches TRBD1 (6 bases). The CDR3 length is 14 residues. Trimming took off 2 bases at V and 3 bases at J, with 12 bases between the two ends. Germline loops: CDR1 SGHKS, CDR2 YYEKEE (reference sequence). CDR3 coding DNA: TGTGCCAGCAGCTTTCGGACAGATCACTACGAGCAGTACTTC. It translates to CASSFRTDHYEQYF.

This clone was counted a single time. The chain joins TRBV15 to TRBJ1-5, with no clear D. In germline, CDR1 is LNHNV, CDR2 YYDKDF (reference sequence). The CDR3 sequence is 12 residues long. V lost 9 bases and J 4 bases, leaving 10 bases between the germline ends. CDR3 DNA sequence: TGTGCCACTGGAGTCAGTAATCAGCCCCAGCATTTT. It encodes CATGVSNQPQHF. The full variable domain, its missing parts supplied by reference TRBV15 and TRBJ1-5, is DAMVIQNPRYQVTQFGKPVTLSCSQTLNHNVMYWYQQKSSQAPKLLFHYYDKDFNNEADTPDNFQSRRPNTSFCFLDIRSPGLGDTAMYLCATGVSNQPQHFGDGTRLSIL.

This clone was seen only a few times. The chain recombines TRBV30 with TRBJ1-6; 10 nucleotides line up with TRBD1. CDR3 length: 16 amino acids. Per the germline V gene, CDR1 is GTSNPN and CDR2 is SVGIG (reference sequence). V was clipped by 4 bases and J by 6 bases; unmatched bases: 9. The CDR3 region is CAWTPGQGFGNSPLHF. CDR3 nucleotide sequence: TGTGCCTGGACGCCGGGACAGGGGTTTGGTAATTCACCCCTCCACTTT.

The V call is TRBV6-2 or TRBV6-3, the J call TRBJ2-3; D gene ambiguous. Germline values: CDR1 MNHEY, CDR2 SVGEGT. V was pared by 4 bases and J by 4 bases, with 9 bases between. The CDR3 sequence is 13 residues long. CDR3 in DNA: TGTGCCAGCAGTTTACCACCTTCAGATACGCAGTATTTT. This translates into CASSLPPSDTQYF.

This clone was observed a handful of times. The CDR3 is CASKIAVTNTEAFF. CDR3 bases: TGCGCCAGCAAAATAGCAGTCACGAACACTGAAGCTTTCTTT. The V call is TRBV4-1, the J call TRBJ1-1; the D is unclear. CDR1 MGHRA and CDR2 YSYEKL come from the germline V gene. The CDR3 spans 14 residues. Trimming cost V 7 bases and J 1 base, with 13 bases left between them.

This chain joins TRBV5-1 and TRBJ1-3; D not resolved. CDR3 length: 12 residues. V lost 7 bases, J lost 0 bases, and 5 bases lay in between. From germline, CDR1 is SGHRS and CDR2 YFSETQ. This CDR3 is CASRSSGNTIYF. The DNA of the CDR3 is TGCGCCAGCCGTAGCTCTGGAAACACCATATATTTT.

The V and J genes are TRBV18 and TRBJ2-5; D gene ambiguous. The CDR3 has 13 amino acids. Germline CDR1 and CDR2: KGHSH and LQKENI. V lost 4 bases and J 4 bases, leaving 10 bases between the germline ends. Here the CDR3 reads CASSHPPRETQYF. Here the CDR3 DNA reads TGTGCCAGCTCACACCCCCCCCGAGAGACCCAGTACTTC.

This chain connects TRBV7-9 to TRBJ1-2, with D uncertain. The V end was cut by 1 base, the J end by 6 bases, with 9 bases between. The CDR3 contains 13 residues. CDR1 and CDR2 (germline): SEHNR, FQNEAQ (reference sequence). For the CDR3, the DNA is TGTGCCAGCAGCTTAGAGAACAGAGATGGCTACACCTTC. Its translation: CASSLENRDGYTF.

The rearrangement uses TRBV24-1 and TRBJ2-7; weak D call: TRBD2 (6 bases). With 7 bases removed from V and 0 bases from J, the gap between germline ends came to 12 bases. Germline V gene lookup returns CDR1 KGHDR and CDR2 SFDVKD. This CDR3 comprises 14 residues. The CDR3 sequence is CATSLSGSSYEQYF. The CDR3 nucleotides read TGTGCCACCAGCCTTAGCGGTAGCTCCTACGAGCAGTACTTC.

The CDR3 DNA sequence: TGTGCCTGGGGAAAGCAGGATAATTCACCCCTCCACTTT. Its translation is CAWGKQDNSPLHF. The V call is TRBV30, the J call TRBJ1-6, with D hard to call. Germline V gene lookup returns CDR1 GTSNPN and CDR2 SVGIG (reference sequence). V lost 5 bases and J 5 bases, leaving 10 bases between the germline ends. The CDR3 consists of 13 residues. Full variable domain (outside the CDR3, taken from reference TRBV30 and TRBJ1-6): SQTIHQWPATLVQPVGSPLSLECTVEGTSNPNLYWYRQAAGRGLQLLFYSVGIGQISSEVPQNLSASRPQDRQFILSSKKLLLSDSGFYLCAWGKQDNSPLHFGNGTRLTVT.